These 26 T cell receptor beta chains were sequenced from one sample in a study of multiple sclerosis patients with progressive multifocal leukoencephalopathy. Data came from immunoSEQ multiplex PCR; TCRdb stores just in-frame clones and leaves some out. This table has more than 30,000 clones, approximately 90% appearing once. Time point specified: time of PML onset. This specimen was PBMCs, taken from a patient treated with natalizumab. The receptors originated from a woman between 40 and 55 years old with progressive multifocal leukoencephalopathy.

The J gene is TRBJ2-7, the V gene TRBV6-6; D call uncertain. CDR3 length: 14 amino acids. Between the trimmed V and J ends, which lost 6 bases and 6 bases, there was a span of 18 bases. Germline V gives CDR1 MNHNY, CDR2 SVGAGI (reference sequence). CDR3 residues: CASSSLDLKVEQYF. In DNA, the CDR3 is TGTGCCAGCAGCAGCCTGGACCTTAAAGTCGAGCAGTACTTC.

This rearrangement joins TRBV4-2 to TRBJ1-4; TRBD1 is a possible D gene (5 bases). CDR3 length equals 16 residues. V was pared by 1 base and J by 5 bases, with 14 bases between. Germline-derived CDR1 and CDR2 are LGHNA and YNFKEQ. The CDR3 spells CASSQGSQGENEKLFF. Here the CDR3 DNA reads TGTGCCAGCAGCCAAGGAAGTCAGGGAGAGAATGAAAAACTGTTTTTT.

The gene calls are TRBV5-1 and TRBJ2-3; 8 bases match TRBD2. This CDR3 region has 15 residues. Trimming took 7 bases from V and 4 from J; bases not matched to a gene: 11. Germline V gives CDR1 SGHRS, CDR2 YFSETQ. CDR3 sequence: CASAPGLVISDTQYF. As DNA, the CDR3 is TGCGCCAGCGCGCCGGGACTAGTAATTTCAGATACGCAGTATTTT.

The rearrangement links TRBV19 to TRBJ2-7; D might be TRBD1 (5 bases). Germline V gives CDR1 LNHDA, CDR2 SQIVND (reference sequence). The CDR3 has 12 amino acids. V dropped 4 bases and J dropped 4 bases, with 8 bases sitting between them. The DNA of the CDR3 is TGTGCCAGTAGTAAGACAGAATACGAGCAGTACTTC. This gives the protein CASSKTEYEQYF.

The CDR3 protein is CASSTTGIYEQYF. The CDR3 DNA reads TGCGCCAGCAGTACCACAGGGATCTACGAGCAGTACTTC. This chain joins TRBV5-1 and TRBJ2-7, with D perhaps matching TRBD1 (6 bases). This CDR3 is 13 amino acids long. Germline-derived CDR1 and CDR2 are SGHRS and YFSETQ. V shed 5 bases and J shed 3 bases, with 12 bases lying between them.

This chain uses TRBV30 with TRBJ1-6, with no clear D. V lost 5 bases, J lost 0 bases, and 20 bases lay in between. This CDR3 spans 18 amino acids. Germline V gene lookup returns CDR1 GTSNPN and CDR2 SVGIG (reference sequence). CDR3 residues: CAWEGPGSFTSYNSPLHF. In DNA, the CDR3 is TGTGCCTGGGAGGGCCCCGGCAGCTTCACCTCCTATAATTCACCCCTCCACTTT. Full variable domain (missing parts from reference TRBV30 and TRBJ1-6): SQTIHQWPATLVQPVGSPLSLECTVEGTSNPNLYWYRQAAGRGLQLLFYSVGIGQISSEVPQNLSASRPQDRQFILSSKKLLLSDSGFYLCAWEGPGSFTSYNSPLHFGNGTRLTVT.

For the CDR3, the DNA is TGTGCCAGCAGCACGAAGACAGGGAGCACCGGGGAGCTGTTTTTT. Its protein product is CASSTKTGSTGELFF. V and J are TRBV7-2 and TRBJ2-2; 7 nucleotides agree with TRBD1. With 5 bases clipped from V and 4 bases from J, the junction kept 7 bases outside the gene matches. The CDR3 has 15 residues. Germline CDR1 SGHTA, CDR2 FQGNSA.

This clone was observed a single time. The chain carries TRBV18 and TRBJ1-5; D is ambiguous. Germline CDR1 and CDR2: KGHSH and LQKENI. With 3 bases removed from V and 0 bases from J, the gap between germline ends came to 6 bases. This CDR3 is 14 amino acids long. CDR3: CASSPYLSNQPQHF. The CDR3 DNA reads TGTGCCAGCTCACCCTATCTTAGCAATCAGCCCCAGCATTTT.

This clone was detected a few times. The chain carries TRBV11-2 and TRBJ2-3, with D possibly being TRBD1 or TRBD2 (5 bases each). Germline V gives CDR1 SGHAT, CDR2 FQNNGV. The CDR3 runs to 14 residues. V shed 4 bases and J shed 4 bases, with 12 bases lying between them. CDR3 sequence: CASSSLVGADTQYF. CDR3 nucleotide sequence: TGTGCCAGCAGCTCCCTCGTGGGGGCAGATACGCAGTATTTT.

The V call is TRBV14, the J call TRBJ2-1; 12 nucleotides match TRBD2. Germline V gives CDR1 SGHDN, CDR2 FVKESK. J was trimmed by 6 bases and V by 2 bases; bases with no gene match: 2. This CDR3 spans 15 amino acids. CDR3 in amino acids: CASSQRTSGTNEQFF. The CDR3, as DNA: TGTGCCAGCAGCCAAAGGACTAGCGGGACCAATGAGCAGTTCTTC.

In its sample, this clone was seen once. This rearrangement joins TRBV28 to TRBJ2-1; D uncertain. The length of the CDR3 is 11 residues. V gave up 11 bases and J gave up 10 bases, with 15 bases separating them. Looked up from germline, CDR1 is MDHEN and CDR2 is SYDVKM. CDR3 in amino acids: CAGTSVREQFF. The CDR3 bases are TGTGCCGGCACCTCAGTAAGGGAGCAGTTCTTC.

This chain joins TRBV6-1 and TRBJ1-6; TRBD1 matches 7 bases. Germline V gene data show CDR1 as MNHNS and CDR2 as SASEGT. The CDR3 runs to 16 residues. Trimming took 1 base from V and 9 from J; bases not matched to a gene: 9. The CDR3 DNA reads as TGTGCCAGCAGTGAAGACCCTACAGGGGCCGTTTCACCCCTCCACTTT. It specifies CASSEDPTGAVSPLHF.

The V call is TRBV7-6, the J call TRBJ2-3; D gene unclear. Trimming pared 1 base from V and 4 bases from J, leaving 6 bases between. In germline, CDR1 is SGHVS, CDR2 FNYEAQ. The CDR3 runs to 13 residues. The CDR3 region is CASSLEAADTQYF. The CDR3 DNA follows: TGTGCCAGCAGCTTAGAGGCGGCAGATACGCAGTATTTT.

The CDR3, as DNA: TGTGCCAGCAGTTACTCCCCGACAGGGTTGGACACTGAAGCTTTCTTT. Encoded protein: CASSYSPTGLDTEAFF. The rearrangement joins TRBV6-5 to TRBJ1-1, with TRBD1 matching 7 bases. The CDR3 length is 16 residues. Losses at the gene ends were 0 bases for V and 3 bases for J; bases not matched to a gene: 7. Germline loops: CDR1 MNHEY, CDR2 SVGAGI.

This rearrangement joins TRBV18 to TRBJ1-5, with D maybe TRBD1 (5 bases). The V end lost 4 bases, the J end lost 6 bases, and 19 bases lay between the germline ends. The CDR3 runs 16 residues. Germline V gene data show CDR1 as KGHSH and CDR2 as LQKENI. The CDR3 region has the DNA TGTGCCAGCTCACAAGAGACAGTGTCCGTAAGTCAGCCCCAGCATTTT. Amino acid sequence: CASSQETVSVSQPQHF.

The chain combines TRBV5-1 with TRBJ2-5; no reliable D call. The germline gives CDR1 SGHRS, CDR2 YFSETQ. With 1 base removed from V and 2 bases from J, the gap between germline ends came to 12 bases. The CDR3 extends over 15 amino acids. Here the CDR3 reads CASSLTPGSQETQYF. DNA for the CDR3: TGCGCCAGCAGCTTGACCCCCGGGTCGCAAGAGACCCAGTACTTC.

The chain has TRBV7-8 and TRBJ2-2; D is unresolved. The CDR3 extends over 14 amino acids. Germline V lookup: CDR1 SGHVS, CDR2 FQNEAQ. Trimming took off 0 bases at V and 8 bases at J, with 10 bases between the two ends. In DNA form, the CDR3 reads TGTGCCAGCAGCTTAGCGCGTATTAGGGGGGAGCTGTTTTTT. Protein product: CASSLARIRGELFF.

This chain joins TRBV19 and TRBJ2-3; 10 bases are a match to TRBD2. Looked up from germline, CDR1 is LNHDA and CDR2 is SQIVND (reference sequence). V was pared by 5 bases and J by 7 bases, with 6 bases of the junction left unmatched. The CDR3 consists of 14 residues. CDR3 protein: CASSSSGGAYTQYF. In DNA form, the CDR3 reads TGTGCCAGTAGTTCCAGCGGGGGGGCCTATACGCAGTATTTT.

The CDR3 reads CASSFVAGVGNQPQHF. In DNA form, the CDR3 reads TGTGCCAGCAGCTTTGTTGCGGGGGTGGGAAATCAGCCCCAGCATTTT. The V call is TRBV5-5, the J call TRBJ1-5, with D perhaps TRBD1 (5 bases). Germline CDR1 is SGHKS and CDR2 is YYEKEE (reference sequence). CDR3 size: 16 residues. V was clipped by 2 bases and J by 4 bases, with 16 bases between them.

The chain uses TRBV12-1 and TRBJ2-7. TRBV12-1 corresponds to a pseudogene. The CDR3 runs to 14 residues. DNA of the CDR3: TGTGCCAGCAGCACGGGACCGGGTCCCTACGAGCAGTACTTC. It encodes CASSTGPGPYEQYF.

The chain has TRBV18 and TRBJ1-6, with TRBD1 as a possible D gene (5 bases). The germline CDR1 and CDR2 sequences are KGHSH and LQKENI. This CDR3 has 15 amino acids. V was shortened by 6 bases and J by 5 bases, with 14 bases between the two germline ends. CDR3 in DNA: TGTGCCAGCTCGGGGCAGCCGGGAAATAATTCACCCCTCCACTTT. This codes for CASSGQPGNNSPLHF.

As DNA, the CDR3 is TGTGCCAGCAGTCAGACTAGCGGTGGAGATACGCAGTATTTT. As protein: CASSQTSGGDTQYF. The chain joins TRBV27 to TRBJ2-3; TRBD2 aligns across 9 bases. Germline lookup yields CDR1 MNHEY and CDR2 SMNVEV (reference sequence). This CDR3 spans 14 amino acids. Germline trimming cut 5 bases from V and 5 bases from J; bases unmatched to any gene: 5.

The rearrangement links TRBV7-9 to TRBJ2-1; 8 bases are a match to TRBD2. V was pared by 5 bases and J by 4 bases, with 7 bases of the junction left unmatched. Germline V gene lookup returns CDR1 SEHNR and CDR2 FQNEAQ (reference sequence). The CDR3 consists of 15 residues. CDR3 DNA sequence: TGTGCCAGCAGCCCCTGGGGCGGGGGGTACAATGAGCAGTTCTTC. Amino acid sequence: CASSPWGGGYNEQFF.

DNA of the CDR3: TGCAGTGCCTACGGACAGCGTGAGCAGTTCTTC. It is translated as CSAYGQREQFF. The chain links TRBV20-1 to TRBJ2-1; D perhaps matches TRBD1 (6 bases). V lost 6 bases to trimming and J lost 9 bases, with 12 bases between them. Germline V CDR1 and CDR2: DFQATT, SNEGSKA (reference sequence). The CDR3 length is 11 residues.

The rearrangement joins TRBV6-5 to TRBJ1-1; D might be TRBD1 (5 bases). V lost 0 bases and J 5 bases, leaving 10 bases between the germline ends. Germline V gene lookup returns CDR1 MNHEY and CDR2 SVGAGI. The CDR3 runs to 14 residues. This chain's CDR3 is CASSYSGGGTEAFF. The DNA of the CDR3 is TGTGCCAGCAGTTACTCCGGGGGGGGAACTGAAGCTTTCTTT.

The chain links TRBV7-6 to TRBJ2-2; D unresolved. V was shortened by 1 base and J by 4 bases, with 16 bases between the two germline ends. The CDR3 runs to 17 residues. Germline CDR1 SGHVS, CDR2 FNYEAQ. CDR3: CASSLDGRVGSTGELFF. The DNA for the CDR3 is TGTGCCAGCAGCTTAGATGGTCGGGTGGGAAGCACCGGGGAGCTGTTTTTT.